This is a list of T cell receptor beta chains from one sample in a study of Ad26.COV2.S vaccination and SARS-CoV-2 variants. Measured with immunoSEQ multiplex PCR; TCRdb has only the in-frame clones, and not every one. Of roughly 410,000 clones listed, 83% are singletons. The specimen comprised peripheral blood, sampled in a trial of Ad26.COV2.S vaccine versus placebo. The source is a person aged 18-60 years who received the Ad26.COV2.S COVID-19 vaccine or a placebo. The CDR3 runs from the conserved cysteine through the conserved F or W. D genes are given only for firm matches. For some rows the clone size is stated as once, few or many, or as a class when expanded; others skip it.

>-|15|-|TRBJ1-2|TRBV5-1
TGCGCCAGCAGCCTGGAGGAGGGCAGGCCCTATGGCTACACCTTC
CASSLEEGRPYGYTF
>TRBD1|15|-|TRBJ2-7|TRBV2
TGTGCCAGCAGGGGTGAAACAGGGGGGATCTACGAGCAGTACTTC
CASRGETGGIYEQYF
>-|14|-|TRBJ1-1|TRBV3-1/TRBV3-2
TGTGCCAGCAGCCGGCGGCGCCAGAACACTGAAGCTTTCTTT
CASSRRRQNTEAFF
>-|15|-|TRBJ1-5|TRBV25-1
TGTGCCAGCAGTGATGGCCCGGATAGCAATCAGCCCCAGCATTTT
CASSDGPDSNQPQHF
>-|13|-|TRBJ2-4|TRBV19
TGTGCCAGTAATGCAGGGGGGATAAACATTCAGTACTTC
CASNAGGINIQYF
>TRBD2|16|-|TRBJ2-1|TRBV4-1
TGCGCCAGCAGCCAACAACTAGCGGGGAGACACAATGAGCAGTTCTTC
CASSQQLAGRHNEQFF
>TRBD1|17|-|TRBJ1-4|TRBV4-1
TGCGCCAGCAGCCGACCGGGACAGGGGAGGACGAATGAAAAACTGTTTTTT
CASSRPGQGRTNEKLFF
>-|16|-|TRBJ2-3|TRBV4-2
TGTGCCAGCAGCCAAGCGTCTACCAAATCCACAGATACGCAGTATTTT
CASSQASTKSTDTQYF
>-|13|-|TRBJ2-5|TRBV5-1
TGCGCCAGCAGCTTGGGGGCCTCAGAGACCCAGTACTTC
CASSLGASETQYF
>-|14|-|TRBJ2-3|TRBV5-1
TGCGCCAGCAGCTTCGACAGAGGAGGAGATACGCAGTATTTT
CASSFDRGGDTQYF
>TRBD1|14|once|TRBJ1-2|TRBV18
TGTGCCAGCTCACCACCCCCGACAGGGCATGGCTACACCTTC
CASSPPPTGHGYTF
>TRBD1|14|-|TRBJ1-2|TRBV6-5
TGTGCCAGCAGTTACCTACAGGGGCCCTATGGCTACACCTTC
CASSYLQGPYGYTF
>TRBD1|13|-|TRBJ2-5|TRBV12-3/TRBV12-4
TGTGCCAGCAGTCCAGACAGGGCAGAGACCCAGTACTTC
CASSPDRAETQYF
>-|11|-|TRBJ2-2|TRBV7-9
TGTGCCAGCCGGAACACCGGGGAGCTGTTTTTT
CASRNTGELFF
>TRBD1|15|-|TRBJ1-5|TRBV6-5
TGTGCCAGCAGTACAACCGGGACAGCTAATCAGCCCCAGCATTTT
CASSTTGTANQPQHF
>-|13|once|TRBJ2-5|TRBV5-1
TGCGCCAGCAACCCGGGCCCCCAAGAGACCCAGTACTTC
CASNPGPQETQYF
>-|15|-|TRBJ1-4|TRBV7-9
TGTGCCAGCAGCCACGACAGAGGGGCTAATGAAAAACTGTTTTTT
CASSHDRGANEKLFF
>-|18|-|TRBJ1-2|TRBV4-1
TGCGCCAGCAGCCAAGATACGTTGTACCAAAAAGGAAACTATGGCTACACCTTC
CASSQDTLYQKGNYGYTF
>-|14|-|TRBJ2-5|TRBV6-2/TRBV6-3
TGTGCCAGCAGTCGCCCCGACAGCCAAGAGACCCAGTACTTC
CASSRPDSQETQYF
>-|15|-|TRBJ1-6|TRBV30
TGTGCCTGGAGCCCCCCGCGGGGGGTAAATTCACCCCTCCACTTT
CAWSPPRGVNSPLHF
>TRBD1|14|-|TRBJ2-5|TRBV10-1
TGCGCCAGCAGTGAGTGGGGACAGGGGGAGACCCAGTACTTC
CASSEWGQGETQYF
>-|14|-|TRBJ1-6|TRBV7-3
TGTGCCAGCAGCAAGCAGGGCTATAATTCACCCCTCCACTTT
CASSKQGYNSPLHF
>TRBD1|13|-|TRBJ1-2|TRBV12-3/TRBV12-4
TGTGCCAGCAAGGACAGGGGGATGGGTGGCTACACCTTC
CASKDRGMGGYTF
>-|17|once|TRBJ2-5|TRBV5-1
TGCGCCAGCAGCTGGGTGTCGGCTAGCGCGACCCAAGAGACCCAGTACTTC
CASSWVSASATQETQYF
>-|16|-|TRBJ1-1|TRBV29-1
TGCAGCGTTGCCCTTACAGGGATTGGCTCCAACACTGAAGCTTTCTTT
CSVALTGIGSNTEAFF